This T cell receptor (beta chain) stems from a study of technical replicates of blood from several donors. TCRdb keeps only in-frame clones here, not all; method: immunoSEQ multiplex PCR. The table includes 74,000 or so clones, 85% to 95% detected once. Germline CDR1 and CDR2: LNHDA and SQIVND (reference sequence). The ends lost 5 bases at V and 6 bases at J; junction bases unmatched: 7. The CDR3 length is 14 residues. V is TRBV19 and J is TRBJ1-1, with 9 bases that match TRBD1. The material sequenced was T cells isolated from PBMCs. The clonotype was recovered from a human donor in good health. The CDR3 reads CASSARDRASEAFF. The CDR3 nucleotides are TGTGCCAGTAGTGCCCGGGACAGGGCTTCTGAAGCTTTCTTT.